The clone carrying this T cell receptor beta chain is a singleton in its sample. Its antigen is still unknown. Sequencing followed a ViraFEST assay step that expanded antigen-specific CD4+ T cells with viral peptide pools. Following 10 days of culture, CD4+ T cells were isolated. Vaccine administered to participants consisted of two doses of either BNT162b2 or mRNA-1273. This entry is derived from a study of vaccination effects on CD4 cells after COVID-19. This CDR3 has 14 amino acids. Trimming cost V 5 bases and J 6 bases, with 11 bases left between them. Looked up from germline, CDR1 is SGHNT and CDR2 is YENEEA. The table came from immunoSEQ multiplex PCR; TCRdb's copy has only in-frame clones and leaves some out. The repertoire holds around 81,000 clones, with around four fifths as singletons.

The V call is TRBV11-3, the J call TRBJ1-6, with D maybe TRBD1 (5 bases). The sequenced sample was CD4+ T cells from PBMCs cultured with HCoV-OC43 spike peptides, obtained after COVID-19 vaccination. The subset here: HCoV-OC43 spike overlapping peptide pool stimulation. The source of this sequence is a human donor who received a COVID-19 vaccine. CDR3 nucleotide sequence: TGTGCCAGCAGCCAGAGTGGGGCTAATTCACCCCTCCACTTT. Protein: CASSQSGANSPLHF.